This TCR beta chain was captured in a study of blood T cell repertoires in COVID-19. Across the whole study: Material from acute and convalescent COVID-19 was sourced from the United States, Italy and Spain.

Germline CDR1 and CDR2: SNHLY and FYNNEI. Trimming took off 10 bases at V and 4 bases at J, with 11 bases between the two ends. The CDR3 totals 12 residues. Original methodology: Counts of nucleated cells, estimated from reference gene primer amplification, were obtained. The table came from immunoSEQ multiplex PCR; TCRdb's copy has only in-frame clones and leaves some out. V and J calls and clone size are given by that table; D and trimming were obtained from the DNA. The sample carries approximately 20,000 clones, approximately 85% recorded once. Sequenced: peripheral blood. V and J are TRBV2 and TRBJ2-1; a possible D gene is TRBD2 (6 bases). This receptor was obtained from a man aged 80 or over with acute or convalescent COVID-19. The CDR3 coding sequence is TGTGCCATGGGGGGAGAGTACAATGAGCAGTTCTTC. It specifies CAMGGEYNEQFF.